This T cell receptor beta chain was identified during a study of OX40 agonist ivuxolimab in advanced cancers. Study summary: Dose-escalation patients suffered from hepatocellular carcinoma, melanoma, renal cell or head and neck cancer. Regarding the study as a whole: Some nonresponders likewise displayed low normalized T-cell clonal expansion.

As concerns this clone: The antigen is undetermined.

Libraries were prepared by immunoSEQ multiplex PCR; TCRdb keeps only in-frame clonotypes and omits some of them. The sample has over 60,000 clones; 80% to 85% are singletons. V lost 4 bases to trimming and J lost 2 bases, with 13 bases between them. The CDR3 consists of 14 residues. Germline lookup yields CDR1 SGHRS and CDR2 YFSETQ. The sample consisted of CD4+ or CD8+ T cells sorted from blood, taken in a trial of the OX40 agonist ivuxolimab. The chain links TRBV5-1 to TRBJ2-7; a weak D match, TRBD1 (6 bases). The TCR sequence derives from an adult with an advanced solid tumor such as melanoma, head and neck, liver or kidney cancer. The CDR3 bases are TGCGCCAGCAGCCACGGACAGAGCCCCTACGAGCAGTACTTC. Translation: CASSHGQSPYEQYF.